This TCR beta chain was sequenced in a study of T cells after yellow fever vaccination (dated by TCRdb to between 2018 and 2021). Describing the broader study: Memory subsets (EM, EMRA, CM and Tscm) were sorted on a BD FACS Aria III using CD3, CD45RA, CCR7 and CD95 staining. Two healthy male donors made up the cohort, one aged 18 to 30 years and the other aged 30 to 40 years. The SMART-Seq v4 Ultra Low Input RNA kit was used to prepare libraries from fractions with low cell numbers. To follow T-cell clones before and after both primary and booster YFV17D yellow fever vaccination, bulk TCR alpha and beta repertoires underwent longitudinal sequencing. Sorting of memory subsets took place on days 0, 15 and 45 and at 18 months after primary vaccination, as well as on days 0, 15 and 45 after the 30-year booster. Blood samples were taken at several timepoints before and after primary and secondary immunization, and bulk PBMC replicates and cell subsets were isolated.

TCR cDNA was made using 5'RACE template switching, a step that added a universal primer site and unique molecular identifiers. Priming of cDNA synthesis was performed from both the TCR alpha and TCR beta constant segments. Two PCR steps were used to amplify libraries, with sample barcodes and sequencing adapters being added in the second step. Sequencing of libraries was performed on Illumina HiSeq 2500 (2x100 bp) or NovaSeq (2x150 bp). For the original study's pipeline: Demultiplexing of reads and collapsing into UMI consensus sequences were performed with MIGEC, and V(D)J alignment was carried out with MiXCR. Vaccine-responding clonotypes were defined with edgeR using replicate PBMC samples, requiring FDR below 0.01 and a log2 fold change above 5 up to day 15. Bulk clonotypes were assigned CD4 or CD8 identity according to which sequenced CD4 or CD8 repertoire held them at higher abundance. To estimate the distribution of each clone across memory phenotypes, clonotype frequencies in memory subsets were weighted by FACS-sorted cell numbers. Through fastp at Q25 and MiXCR, TCRdb rebuilt clones from the public reads, retaining in-frame beta chains. Records with the same CDR3 protein are collapsed into one entry carrying the most frequent genes and DNA. TCRdb's processing, not the authors' own work, is the source of the V and J calls. This sample lists more than 15,000 distinct CDR3 sequences; under 5% were detected once. The ten largest clonotypes hold less than 0.45% of the sample.

This clonotype was counted at least ten times. No qualities accompany the bases; no much larger clone lies one base away. From its cysteine to its phenylalanine, the CDR3 spans 12 amino acids. CDR3 DNA is the only sequence kept; it has 36 bases, read in frame from the first base. Reading the germline V gene (reference sequence) gives CDR1 DFQATT and CDR2 SNEGSKA. V and J are trimmed by 6 bases and 8 bases, and the gene matches miss 4 bases of the junction. This specimen's treatment or condition label, interpreted: live attenuated yellow fever vaccine strain. A standard Ficoll-Paque protocol was used to isolate PBMCs from peripheral blood. The RNeasy Micro Kit was used to extract RNA from sorted memory subsets. What the study reported, not specific to this receptor: Most clones expanded after primary vaccination (almost 97% of CD4 and around nine tenths of CD8) were re-detected after the booster, suggesting that broad memory maintenance occurred. A small share of clonotypes occurred in both CD4 and CD8 compartments, likely arising from convergent recombination. The secondary T-cell response was found to be weaker but faster than the primary response, with a peak reached on day 5 rather than on day 15. Because the study included only a couple of donors, the extent to which the findings can be generalized is limited. In the sorted memory subsets on day 0, nearly all vaccine-responding clonotypes were below the level of detection. Computational filtering was needed because FACS-sorted repertoires could contain abundant contaminating clonotypes from the bulk population.

This receptor was taken from a man aged 30 to 39 who received the YFV17D yellow fever vaccine. Sample: PBMCs, either bulk or a sorted T-cell subset (CD4+, CD8+, memory, or dextramer-sorted; not recorded which), taken 15 days after the yellow fever booster vaccination. The chain joins TRBV20-1 to TRBJ1-4; TRBD1 lines up with 9 middle nucleotides. CDR3 sequence: CSARQGEEKLFF. The nucleotides read TGCAGTGCACGACAGGGGGAGGAAAAACTGTTTTTT.